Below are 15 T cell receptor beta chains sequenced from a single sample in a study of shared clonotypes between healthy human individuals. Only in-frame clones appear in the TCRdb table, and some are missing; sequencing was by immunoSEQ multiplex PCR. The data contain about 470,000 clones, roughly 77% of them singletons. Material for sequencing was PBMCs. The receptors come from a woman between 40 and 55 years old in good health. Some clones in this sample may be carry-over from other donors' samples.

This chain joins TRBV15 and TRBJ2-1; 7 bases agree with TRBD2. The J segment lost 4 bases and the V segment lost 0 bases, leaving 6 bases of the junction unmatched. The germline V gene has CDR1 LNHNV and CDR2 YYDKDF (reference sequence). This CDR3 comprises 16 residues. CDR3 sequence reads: CATSRDYGTNYNEQFF. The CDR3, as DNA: TGTGCCACCAGCAGAGATTACGGGACTAATTACAATGAGCAGTTCTTC.

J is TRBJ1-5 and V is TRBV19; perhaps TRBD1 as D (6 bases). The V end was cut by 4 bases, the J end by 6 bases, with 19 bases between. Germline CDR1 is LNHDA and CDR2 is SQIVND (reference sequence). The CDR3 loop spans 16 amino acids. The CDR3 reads CASSTNTGKVSQPQHF. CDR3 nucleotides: TGTGCCAGTAGTACCAATACAGGGAAGGTTAGTCAGCCCCAGCATTTT.

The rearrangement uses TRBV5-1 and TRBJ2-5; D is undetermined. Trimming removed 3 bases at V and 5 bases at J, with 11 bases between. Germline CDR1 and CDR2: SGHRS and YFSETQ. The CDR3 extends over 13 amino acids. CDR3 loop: CASSSGARETQYF. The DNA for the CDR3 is TGCGCCAGCAGCTCGGGCGCGAGGGAGACCCAGTACTTC.

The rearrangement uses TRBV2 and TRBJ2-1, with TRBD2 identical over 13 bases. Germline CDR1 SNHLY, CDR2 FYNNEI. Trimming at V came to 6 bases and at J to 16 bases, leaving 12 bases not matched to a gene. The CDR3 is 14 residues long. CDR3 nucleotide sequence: TGTGCCAGCAGGGGAGGGACTAGCGGGAATTCACCATTCTTC. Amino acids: CASRGGTSGNSPFF.

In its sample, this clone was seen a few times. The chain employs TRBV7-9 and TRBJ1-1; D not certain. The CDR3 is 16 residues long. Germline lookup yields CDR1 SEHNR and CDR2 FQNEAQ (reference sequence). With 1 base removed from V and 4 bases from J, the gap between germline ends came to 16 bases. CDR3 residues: CASSLVGARRSTEAFF. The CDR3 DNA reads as TGTGCCAGCAGCTTAGTAGGTGCCAGGAGGAGCACTGAAGCTTTCTTT.

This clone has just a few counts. This CDR3 is CASSLGGGRAKEQYF. The DNA for the CDR3 is TGTGCCAGCAGCTTAGGCGGCGGGAGGGCCAAAGAGCAGTACTTC. The chain carries TRBV7-2 and TRBJ2-7; TRBD2 agrees at 9 bases. Germline assignment: CDR1 SGHTA and CDR2 FQGNSA. The CDR3 spans 15 residues. Trimming cost V 1 base and J 7 bases; bases outside gene matches: 8.

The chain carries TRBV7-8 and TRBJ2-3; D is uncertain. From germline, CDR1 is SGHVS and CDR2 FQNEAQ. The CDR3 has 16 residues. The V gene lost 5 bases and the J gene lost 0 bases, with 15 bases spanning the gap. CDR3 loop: CASSTFPASSTDTQYF. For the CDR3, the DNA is TGTGCCAGCAGCACATTTCCGGCGTCTAGCACAGATACGCAGTATTTT.

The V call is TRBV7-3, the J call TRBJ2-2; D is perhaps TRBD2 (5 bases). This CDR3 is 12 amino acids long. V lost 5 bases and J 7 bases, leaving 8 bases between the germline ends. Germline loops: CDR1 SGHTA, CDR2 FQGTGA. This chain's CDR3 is CASSLSGGELFF. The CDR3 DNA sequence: TGTGCCAGCAGCCTAAGCGGCGGGGAGCTGTTTTTT.

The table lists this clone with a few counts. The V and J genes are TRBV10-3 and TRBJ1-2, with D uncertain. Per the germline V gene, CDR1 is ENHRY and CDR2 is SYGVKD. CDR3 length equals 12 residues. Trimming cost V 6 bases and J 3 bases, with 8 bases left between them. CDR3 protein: CAIREGDYGYTF. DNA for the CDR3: TGTGCCATCAGGGAGGGCGACTATGGCTACACCTTC.

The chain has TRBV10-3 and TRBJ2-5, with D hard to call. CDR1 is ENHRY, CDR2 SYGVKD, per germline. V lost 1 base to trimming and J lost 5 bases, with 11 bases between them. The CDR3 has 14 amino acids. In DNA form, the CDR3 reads TGTGCCATCAGTGAGTTAGGGTTTCGGGAGACCCAGTACTTC. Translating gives CAISELGFRETQYF.

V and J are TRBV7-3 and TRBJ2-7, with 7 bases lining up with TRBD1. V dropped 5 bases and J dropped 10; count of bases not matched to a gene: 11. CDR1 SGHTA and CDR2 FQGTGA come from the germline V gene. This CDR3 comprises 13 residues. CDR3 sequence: CASSPSRDSPQYF. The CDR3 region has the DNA TGTGCCAGCAGCCCAAGCCGGGACAGCCCCCAGTACTTC.

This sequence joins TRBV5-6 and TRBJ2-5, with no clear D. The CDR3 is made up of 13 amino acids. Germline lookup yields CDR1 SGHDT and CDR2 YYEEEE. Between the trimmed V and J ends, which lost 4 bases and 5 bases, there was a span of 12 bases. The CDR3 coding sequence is TGTGCCAGCAGCGGGAACCCCCGGGAGACCCAGTACTTC. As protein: CASSGNPRETQYF.

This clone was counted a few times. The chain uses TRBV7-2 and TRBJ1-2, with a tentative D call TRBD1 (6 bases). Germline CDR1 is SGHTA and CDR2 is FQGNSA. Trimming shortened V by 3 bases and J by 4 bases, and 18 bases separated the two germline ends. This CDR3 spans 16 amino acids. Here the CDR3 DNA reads TGTGCCAGCAGCTTTTCTCGACAGGAAACGTTCTATGGCTACACCTTC. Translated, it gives CASSFSRQETFYGYTF.

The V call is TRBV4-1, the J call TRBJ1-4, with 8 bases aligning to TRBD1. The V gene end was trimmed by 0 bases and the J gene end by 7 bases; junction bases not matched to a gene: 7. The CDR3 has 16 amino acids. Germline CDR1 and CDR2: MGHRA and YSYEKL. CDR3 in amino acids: CASSQEGAGGVEKLFF. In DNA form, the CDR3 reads TGCGCCAGCAGCCAAGAAGGGGCAGGGGGCGTTGAAAAACTGTTTTTT.

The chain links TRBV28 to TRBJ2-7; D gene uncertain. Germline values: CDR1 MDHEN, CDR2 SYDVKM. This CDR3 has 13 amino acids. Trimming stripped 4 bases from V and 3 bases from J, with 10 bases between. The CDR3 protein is CASSWHNRYEQYF. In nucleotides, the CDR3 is TGTGCCAGCAGTTGGCACAACCGCTACGAGCAGTACTTC. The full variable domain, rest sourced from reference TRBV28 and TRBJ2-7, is DVKVTQSSRYLVKRTGEKVFLECVQDMDHENMFWYRQDPGLGLRLIYFSYDVKMKEKGDIPEGYSVSREKKERFSLILESASTNQTSMYLCASSWHNRYEQYFGPGTRLTVT.